The 14 T cell receptor beta chains below all came from one sample that was sequenced in a study of blood T cell repertoires in COVID-19 (TCRdb year 2020). Receptor libraries were prepared by the immunoSEQ multiplex PCR assay. TCRdb took over this immuneACCESS table, retaining in-frame rearrangements with V and J assigned. Such tables are incomplete; in checked studies, under half of the missing clones stem from an unresolved V gene, and the remainder is unexplained. This sample is represented by under 150,000 clones; around 80% of them were singletons. The ten largest clonotypes hold over 10% of the sample. Sequencing was performed on peripheral blood. The source is a man older than 75 with acute or convalescent COVID-19.

This rearrangement joins TRBV24-1 to TRBJ2-3; 13 positions match TRBD2. This CDR3 has 17 amino acids. Trimming removed 12 bases from V and 5 bases from J; junction bases left unmatched: 16. In germline, CDR1 is KGHDR, CDR2 SFDVKD. CDR3 nucleotide sequence: TGTGCCTGCACCGGGACTAGCGGGGAAAATCAGGGAGATACGCAGTATTTT. Translated: CACTGTSGENQGDTQYF.

In its sample, this clone was seen a few times. CDR3 bases: TGTGCCAGCAGTGAAAGGGGTAAAATTGGTAATTCACCCCTCCACTTT. Protein product: CASSERGKIGNSPLHF. This chain links TRBV25-1 with TRBJ1-6, with TRBD1 as a possible D gene (5 bases). The length of the CDR3 is 16 residues. Germline V CDR1 and CDR2: MGHDK, SYGVNS. The V end was cut by 2 bases, the J end by 6 bases, with 14 bases between. Full variable domain (outside the CDR3, taken from reference TRBV25-1 and TRBJ1-6): EADIYQTPRYLVIGTGKKITLECSQTMGHDKMYWYQQDPGMELHLIHYSYGVNSTEKGDLSSESTVSRIRTEHFPLTLESARPSHTSQYLCASSERGKIGNSPLHFGNGTRLTVT.

The chain combines TRBV18 with TRBJ1-3; D not certain. The CDR3 runs to 17 residues. Trimming removed 3 bases at V and 1 base at J, with 16 bases between. Germline V lookup: CDR1 KGHSH, CDR2 LQKENI. This chain's CDR3 is CASSPYQVKTSGNTIYF. The CDR3 DNA reads TGTGCCAGCTCACCGTACCAGGTTAAGACGTCTGGAAACACCATATATTTT.

The V call is TRBV30, the J call TRBJ1-2; 9 bases map to TRBD1. The CDR3 covers 13 residues. J was trimmed by 6 bases and V by 1 base; bases with no gene match: 3. Germline loops: CDR1 GTSNPN, CDR2 SVGIG (reference sequence). CDR3 loop: CAWSGDRVNGYTF. As DNA, the CDR3 is TGTGCCTGGAGTGGGGACAGGGTAAATGGCTACACCTTC. Using reference TRBV30 and TRBJ1-2 for the parts outside the CDR3, the full variable domain is SQTIHQWPATLVQPVGSPLSLECTVEGTSNPNLYWYRQAAGRGLQLLFYSVGIGQISSEVPQNLSASRPQDRQFILSSKKLLLSDSGFYLCAWSGDRVNGYTFGSGTRLTVV.

The chain has TRBV12-3 or TRBV12-4 and TRBJ2-1, with D unresolved. V shed 6 bases and J shed 12 bases, with 15 bases lying between them. This CDR3 region has 12 residues. In DNA form, the CDR3 reads TGTGCCAGCAGCCGTCTAGTTAGTGGGCAGTTCTTC. Translating it yields CASSRLVSGQFF.

The rearrangement links TRBV19 to TRBJ2-2; D is perhaps TRBD1 (5 bases). This CDR3 has 15 residues. V was cut by 3 bases and J by 0 bases, with 8 bases left in between. Germline values: CDR1 LNHDA, CDR2 SQIVND (reference sequence). Written as DNA, the CDR3 is TGTGCCAGTAGTATTAAGGGGTCGAACACCGGGGAGCTGTTTTTT. Amino acid sequence: CASSIKGSNTGELFF.

This clone was picked up one time. V gene TRBV9 combines with J gene TRBJ2-3, with D possibly being TRBD2 (5 bases). V was cut by 0 bases and J by 4 bases, with 15 bases left in between. The CDR3 runs to 16 residues. The germline CDR1 and CDR2 sequences are SGDLS and YYNGEE. DNA for the CDR3: TGTGCCAGCAGCGTAGCTATCGGGGTAATTGCAGATACGCAGTATTTT. Its translation is CASSVAIGVIADTQYF.

The chain carries TRBV30 and TRBJ2-5; possibly TRBD1 for D (6 bases). This CDR3 spans 13 amino acids. Germline V gene sequence: CDR1 GTSNPN, CDR2 SVGIG (reference sequence). Trimming shortened V by 5 bases and J by 2 bases, and 12 bases separated the two germline ends. The CDR3 DNA is TGTGCCTGGCGACGGACAGCACAAGAGACCCAGTACTTC. Its protein product is CAWRRTAQETQYF. The variable domain in full, completed from reference TRBV30 and TRBJ2-5, reads SQTIHQWPATLVQPVGSPLSLECTVEGTSNPNLYWYRQAAGRGLQLLFYSVGIGQISSEVPQNLSASRPQDRQFILSSKKLLLSDSGFYLCAWRRTAQETQYFGPGTRLLVL.

The rearrangement joins TRBV28 to TRBJ1-6; D perhaps matches TRBD1 (5 bases). V gave up 5 bases and J gave up 11 bases, with 16 bases separating them. The CDR3 covers 14 residues. Germline V gives CDR1 MDHEN, CDR2 SYDVKM. CDR3 region: CASSPWGVVPPLHF. The CDR3 DNA sequence: TGTGCCAGCAGTCCGTGGGGGGTGGTGCCACCCCTCCACTTT.

V gene TRBV7-9 combines with J gene TRBJ1-2; D is possibly TRBD1 (5 bases). V shed 4 bases and J shed 5 bases, with 26 bases lying between them. The CDR3 totals 18 residues. Germline lookup yields CDR1 SEHNR and CDR2 FQNEAQ (reference sequence). The CDR3 DNA reads as TGTGCCAGCAGCTCCCTAACAGGTCGGGAGGAGGAACGGTATGGCTACACCTTC. Translated: CASSSLTGREEERYGYTF.

The chain has TRBV2 and TRBJ1-1, with a tentative D call TRBD1 (6 bases). V gave up 6 bases and J gave up 3 bases, with 14 bases separating them. Germline values: CDR1 SNHLY, CDR2 FYNNEI. The CDR3 runs 14 residues. The DNA for the CDR3 is TGTGCCAGCAGCCAGGGGTTAGAAGACACTGAAGCTTTCTTT. The encoded protein is CASSQGLEDTEAFF.

The V and J genes are TRBV6-5 and TRBJ2-7; no clear D gene. V lost 0 bases to trimming and J lost 2 bases, with 8 bases between them. Per germline, CDR1 MNHEY and CDR2 SVGAGI. CDR3 length: 14 amino acids. The CDR3 sequence is CASSYSTQPYEQYF. The CDR3 DNA reads as TGTGCCAGCAGTTACTCGACACAGCCCTACGAGCAGTACTTC.

The chain is built from TRBV7-7 and TRBJ2-1; TRBD1 aligns across 7 bases. Germline V lookup: CDR1 SSHAT, CDR2 FNYEAQ (reference sequence). V shed 5 bases and J 5 bases; nucleotides not matched to a gene: 9. This CDR3 spans 15 amino acids. This chain's CDR3 is CASSQRQGPNNEQFF. The CDR3 coding sequence is TGTGCCAGCAGCCAGCGACAGGGACCCAACAATGAGCAGTTCTTC.

The rearrangement uses TRBV28 and TRBJ1-2; D gene uncertain. Germline CDR1 reads MDHEN; CDR2 reads SYDVKM. The CDR3 covers 13 residues. Trimming cost V 3 bases and J 8 bases, with 13 bases left between them. The CDR3 spells CASSFEGPRGYTF. The CDR3, as DNA: TGTGCCAGCAGTTTTGAGGGTCCTCGGGGCTACACCTTC.